These T cell receptor beta chains were read from a single sample in a study of blood T cells in healthy people across ages. TCRdb re-called the 5' RACE reads with MiXCR, one entry per CDR3 protein. The repertoire includes 1.5 million to 1.9 million distinct CDR3 sequences, approximately 39% of them detected once, and around 4% sits in the top ten. Sequences were obtained from blood. These receptors were collected from a woman between 18 and 29 years old in good health. CDR3s include the opening cysteine and the closing phenylalanine or tryptophan. D genes are given only for firm matches. Expanded clones are given a class, and other clones once, few, many or no size at all.

V,D,size,J,DNA,CDR3
TRBV10-3,NA,few,TRBJ1-2,TGTGCCATCAGTACGACCGCCGGCTATGGCTACACCTTC,CAISTTAGYGYTF
TRBV5-1,TRBD2,few,TRBJ2-1,TGCGCCAGCAGCGAGACTAGCGGTGCCTACAATGAGCAGTTCTTC,CASSETSGAYNEQFF
TRBV29-1,NA,once,TRBJ1-2,TGCAGCGTTCGGGTGCCCCTAGGCTATGGCTACACCTTC,CSVRVPLGYGYTF
TRBV5-1,NA,few,TRBJ2-6,TGCGCCAGCAGCTTCACCGAGTCTGGCGGGGCCAACGTCCTGACTTTC,CASSFTESGGANVLTF
TRBV5-1,NA,few,TRBJ2-3,TGCGCCAGCAGCTTTCGGACAAGGGAATGGGACACAGATACACAGTATTTT,CASSFRTREWDTDTQYF
TRBV29-1,NA,many,TRBJ2-1,TGCAGCGCCTGGACCGGGACACACAATGAGCAGTTCTTC,CSAWTGTHNEQFF
TRBV18,NA,NA,TRBJ2-1,TGTGCCAGCTCACCAAGGTACGGGGACAATGAGCAGTTCTTC,CASSPRYGDNEQFF
TRBV27,TRBD2,once,TRBJ2-7,TGTGCCGGCAGTAATAGCGGGAGATCAGGCTACGAGCAGTACTTC,CAGSNSGRSGYEQYF
TRBV20-1,NA,few,TRBJ2-3,TGCAGTGCTAGCCGCAGGGGGGCGCAGTATTTT,CSASRRGAQYF
TRBV28,TRBD2,NA,TRBJ2-1,TGTGCCAGCAGTTTATTTAATAGCGGGAGTTCCCACAATGAGCAGTTCTTC,CASSLFNSGSSHNEQFF
TRBV5-1,NA,NA,TRBJ2-1,TGCGCCAGCAGCTTCGGAGAGCGTGGCGAGCAGTTCTTC,CASSFGERGEQFF
TRBV12-3/TRBV12-4,TRBD1,NA,TRBJ1-2,TGTGCCAGCAGTTCCTGGACAGGGGGCGAGACCTATGGCTACACCTTC,CASSSWTGGETYGYTF
TRBV2,NA,many,TRBJ2-7,TGTGCCAGCAGGGGTAACAGCGCGGGCGAGCAGTACTTC,CASRGNSAGEQYF
TRBV25-1,NA,NA,TRBJ1-1,TGTGCCAGCAGTGAAGGCGGGTGGACTGAAGCTTTCTTT,CASSEGGWTEAFF
TRBV29-1,TRBD1,once,TRBJ2-7,TGCAGCGTTGATAACCCCCTCGACAGGGCCCTTTACAATGAGCAGTACTTC,CSVDNPLDRALYNEQYF
TRBV3-1,NA,NA,TRBJ1-1,TGTGCCAGCAGCCAAGAGGGCCCGGGACATTTGAACACTGAAGCTTTCTTT,CASSQEGPGHLNTEAFF
TRBV7-9,NA,NA,TRBJ2-1,TGTGCCATCACCGGGACACCCGGCTCCTACAATGAGCAGTTCTTC,CAITGTPGSYNEQFF
TRBV28,NA,NA,TRBJ2-5,TGTGCCAGCAGCCCCGGGGTGCCCAAGGAGCAGTACTTC,CASSPGVPKEQYF
TRBV20-1,NA,NA,TRBJ1-2,TGCAGTGCTAGGGGTCAAGACAGGCTAATTAACTATGGCTACACCTTC,CSARGQDRLINYGYTF
TRBV20-1,NA,few,TRBJ2-7,TGCAGTGCTAGAAAGGCAATTGGGTCCTACGAGCAGTACTTC,CSARKAIGSYEQYF
TRBV29-1,TRBD2,few,TRBJ2-1,TGCAGCTTGCGGGAGGCCCTCTCGGATGAGCAGTTCTTC,CSLREALSDEQFF
TRBV7-9,NA,few,TRBJ2-1,TGTGCCAGCAGCCCAAAAGTCCACAATGAGCAGTTCTTC,CASSPKVHNEQFF
TRBV10-3,NA,NA,TRBJ1-2,TGTGCCATCAGTGACTGGCAGAGTAACTATGGCTACACCTTC,CAISDWQSNYGYTF
TRBV29-1,NA,few,TRBJ1-2,TGCAGCGTACCCACAGTGCTCTATGGCTACACCTTC,CSVPTVLYGYTF
TRBV7-9,NA,NA,TRBJ2-3,TGTGCCAGCACCTCCGGCTATAAGGCGGCCACAGATACGCAGTATTTT,CASTSGYKAATDTQYF
TRBV29-1,NA,few,TRBJ1-2,TGCAGCTACCGCACAGACCCCAACTATGGCTACACCTTC,CSYRTDPNYGYTF
TRBV4-3,TRBD2,few,TRBJ2-1,TGCGCCAGCAGCCAAGATAGCGGGCGCCCCCTCAATGAGCAGTTCTTC,CASSQDSGRPLNEQFF
TRBV2,NA,NA,TRBJ2-4,TGTGCCAGCAGGGATGGGACAGCCAAAAACATTCAGTACTTC,CASRDGTAKNIQYF
TRBV4-3,TRBD1,NA,TRBJ2-5,TGCGCCAGCAGCCAGATTGTCAGGGGGTATGAGCAGTACTTC,CASSQIVRGYEQYF
TRBV20-1,NA,NA,TRBJ2-7,TGCAGTGCCACCTATCACAGGTCCCCCTACAATGAGCAGTACTTC,CSATYHRSPYNEQYF
TRBV21-1,NA,few,TRBJ2-5,TGTGCCAGCAGCACCGTGACAGGGTCCCAAGAGACCCAGTACTTC,CASSTVTGSQETQYF
TRBV29-1,TRBD1,few,TRBJ2-3,TGCAGCGTTGTCTTGGGACAGGTCAGCACAGATACGCAGTATTTT,CSVVLGQVSTDTQYF
TRBV4-3,NA,NA,TRBJ1-2,TGCGCCAGCAGCGCCACTCCAGTCGGTGGTGGCCACACCTTC,CASSATPVGGGHTF